This TCR beta chain was found in a study of OX40 agonist ivuxolimab in advanced cancers. The wider study: As their treatment, patients were administered ivuxolimab, an agonistic anti-OX40 (CD134) antibody.

About this clone: Antigen specificity is unknown.

The study's findings and limits: CD4+ and CD8+ T cells in blood underwent clonal expansion by week 6 at 0.1 to 3.0 mg/kg.

Cycle 7 day 1, cycle 4 day 1, and baseline were the timepoints at which blood was sampled. This CDR3 has 14 amino acids. V lost 5 bases and J lost 0, with 9 bases in between. Germline V gene sequence: CDR1 SGHRS, CDR2 YFSETQ. Using immunoSEQ multiplex PCR, the repertoire was profiled, and TCRdb retains in-frame clones only, with some absent. The table shows about 24,000 clones, with approximately 80% occurring only once. The clonotype was recovered from an adult with an advanced solid tumor such as melanoma, head and neck, liver or kidney cancer. The chain joins TRBV5-1 to TRBJ1-3, with D unclear. The sample here was CD4+ or CD8+ T cells sorted from blood, taken in a trial of the OX40 agonist ivuxolimab. CDR3 nucleotide sequence: TGCGCCAGCAGGCCGTATCTCTCTGGAAACACCATATATTTT. Amino acid sequence: CASRPYLSGNTIYF.